Listed here are 14 T cell receptor beta chains from one sample, sequenced in a study of T cell repertoires in cytomegalovirus infection. No antigen has been assigned to these receptors. From the reads, TCRdb called clonotypes with MiXCR, one entry per CDR3 protein. Altogether 45,000 to 65,000 distinct CDR3 sequences are present, 15% to 20% being singletons, with the ten largest covering around 80%. Sequencing was performed on CD8+ T cells from cultured PBMCs, taken from culture after CMV antigen stimulation. The receptors shown here come from a human donor in good health (CMV status not recorded). Some clones in this sample may be carry-over from other donors' samples.

The chain uses TRBV27 and TRBJ1-4; weak D call: TRBD1 (5 bases). V shed 3 bases and J shed 4 bases, with 15 bases lying between them. Germline V gives CDR1 MNHEY, CDR2 SMNVEV (reference sequence). The length of the CDR3 is 16 residues. CDR3 region: CASSLVREGYNEKLFF. The CDR3 DNA is TGTGCCAGCAGTTTGGTCAGGGAGGGGTATAATGAAAAACTGTTTTTT. Based on the CDR3 plus reference TRBV27 and TRBJ1-4, the full variable domain is EAQVTQNPRYLITVTGKKLTVTCSQNMNHEYMSWYRQDPGLGLRQIYYSMNVEVTDKGDVPEGYKVSRKEKRNFPLILESPSPNQTSLYFCASSLVREGYNEKLFFGSGTQLSVL.

Concerning this clonotype itself: Mismatch with germline at one junction end may stem from a read error. This sequence joins TRBV27 and TRBJ1-5, with D unclear. CDR1 and CDR2 from the germline V gene are MNHEY and SMNVEV (reference sequence). There are 14 residues in the CDR3. DNA for the CDR3: TGTGCCAGCCGTTTATCAAGAAGCAATCAGCCCCAGCATTTT. Translated, it gives CASRLSRSNQPQHF.

The sample holds a few counts of this clonotype. The chain links TRBV9 to TRBJ2-1; D gene unclear. CDR1 is SGDLS, CDR2 YYNGEE, per germline. There are 14 residues in the CDR3. Trimming pared 3 bases from V and 0 bases from J, leaving 7 bases between. DNA of the CDR3: TGTGCCAGCAGCGCGAGCAGCTCCTACAATGAGCAGTTCTTC. Its translation: CASSASSSYNEQFF. Using reference TRBV9 and TRBJ2-1 for the parts outside the CDR3, the full variable domain is DSGVTQTPKHLITATGQRVTLRCSPRSGDLSVYWYQQSLDQGLQFLIQYYNGEERAKGNILERFSAQQFPDLHSELNLSSLELGDSALYFCASSASSSYNEQFFGPGTRLTVL.

This clonotype was found a few times. The rearrangement links TRBV28 to TRBJ1-2; tentatively, D is TRBD1 (6 bases). Between the trimmed V and J ends, which lost 0 bases and 7 bases, there was a span of 12 bases. This CDR3 is built from 14 residues. CDR1 and CDR2 (germline): MDHEN, SYDVKM. The CDR3 protein is CASSLWLGGPGYTF. In DNA form, the CDR3 reads TGTGCCAGCAGTTTATGGTTGGGGGGCCCTGGCTACACCTTC.

V and J are TRBV12-3 or TRBV12-4 and TRBJ1-2; possibly TRBD1 for D (5 bases). Between the trimmed V and J ends, which lost 6 bases and 4 bases, there was a span of 12 bases. The CDR3 contains 13 residues. CDR3 residues: CASSSQGVYGYTF. In DNA, the CDR3 is TGTGCCAGCAGCTCCCAGGGAGTCTATGGCTACACCTTC.

This clonotype was counted only a few times. The chain recombines TRBV3-1 with TRBJ1-1; D call uncertain. Trimming pared 4 bases from V and 0 bases from J, leaving 6 bases between. Per the germline V gene, CDR1 is LGHDT and CDR2 is YNNKEL (reference sequence). The CDR3 covers 13 residues. The CDR3 loop is CASSLIMNTEAFF. As DNA, the CDR3 is TGTGCCAGCAGCCTCATCATGAACACTGAAGCTTTCTTT.

This chain uses TRBV11-2 with TRBJ1-2; D is possibly TRBD1 (5 bases). There are 13 residues in the CDR3. Trimming removed 0 bases at V and 7 bases at J, with 9 bases between. CDR1 is SGHAT, CDR2 FQNNGV, per germline. CDR3 in amino acids: CASSLDGGVGYTF. The CDR3 coding sequence is TGTGCCAGCAGCTTAGATGGGGGGGTTGGCTACACCTTC.

This clonotype was counted only a few times. The J gene is TRBJ1-1, the V gene TRBV7-3; 11 bases are a match to TRBD1. The CDR3 loop spans 15 amino acids. V shed 4 bases, J shed 3 bases, and the junction held 4 bases outside the gene matches. CDR1 is SGHTA and CDR2 is FQGTGA in the germline V gene. Here the CDR3 reads CASSWTGGAYTEAFF. CDR3 in DNA: TGTGCCAGCAGCTGGACAGGGGGCGCTTACACTGAAGCTTTCTTT. The full variable domain, its missing parts supplied by reference TRBV7-3 and TRBJ1-1, is GAGVSQTPSNKVTEKGKYVELRCDPISGHTALYWYRQSLGQGPEFLIYFQGTGAADDSGLPNDRFFAVRPEGSVSTLKIQRTERGDSAVYLCASSWTGGAYTEAFFGQGTRLTVV.

The J gene is TRBJ1-2, the V gene TRBV9; 7 bases match TRBD1. The CDR3 loop spans 15 amino acids. CDR1 and CDR2 (germline): SGDLS, YYNGEE. J lost 0 bases, V lost 4 bases, and 6 bases had no gene match. The CDR3: CASSPRDRANYGYTF. DNA for the CDR3: TGTGCCAGCAGCCCACGGGACAGAGCTAACTATGGCTACACCTTC.

J is TRBJ1-1 and V is TRBV4-3, with D hard to call. The CDR3 runs to 13 residues. The V and J ends lost 0 bases and 4 bases respectively, with 6 bases between them. The germline V gene has CDR1 LGHNA and CDR2 YSLEER. The CDR3 DNA reads as TGCGCCAGCAGCCAAGACGGAGGCACTGAAGCTTTCTTT. It translates to CASSQDGGTEAFF.

This clonotype was detected a few times. The gene calls are TRBV7-2 and TRBJ2-7; D tentatively reads TRBD1 or TRBD2 (5 bases each). This CDR3 has 14 amino acids. The germline CDR1 and CDR2 sequences are SGHTA and FQGNSA. V lost 5 bases and J lost 4, with 15 bases in between. The CDR3 region is CASSRGPSIYEQYF. CDR3 nucleotides: TGTGCCAGCAGCAGGGGACCGTCCATATACGAGCAGTACTTC.

The chain carries TRBV6-5 and TRBJ1-1; 10 nucleotides align to TRBD1. Germline CDR1 and CDR2: MNHEY and SVGAGI. With 2 bases clipped from V and 4 bases from J, the junction kept 1 base outside the gene matches. The CDR3 consists of 14 residues. The CDR3 protein is CASSYGTGATEAFF. As DNA, the CDR3 is TGTGCCAGCAGTTACGGGACAGGGGCCACTGAAGCTTTCTTT.

This rearrangement joins TRBV28 to TRBJ1-6, with unresolved D. This CDR3 has 15 amino acids. V lost 5 bases and J lost 7, with 15 bases in between. The germline V gene has CDR1 MDHEN and CDR2 SYDVKM. The CDR3 region is CASSLNAPDNSPLHF. The CDR3 coding sequence is TGTGCCAGCAGTCTCAACGCCCCGGACAATTCACCCCTCCACTTT. Drawing the rest from reference TRBV28 and TRBJ1-6, the complete variable domain is DVKVTQSSRYLVKRTGEKVFLECVQDMDHENMFWYRQDPGLGLRLIYFSYDVKMKEKGDIPEGYSVSREKKERFSLILESASTNQTSMYLCASSLNAPDNSPLHFGNGTRLTVT.

The V gene is TRBV12-5, the J gene TRBJ2-3, with TRBD1 identical over 10 bases. Trimming cost V 5 bases and J 4 bases; bases outside gene matches: 6. The CDR3 contains 15 residues. Germline assignment: CDR1 LGHNT and CDR2 FRNRAP. Written as DNA, the CDR3 is TGTGCTAGTGGTCGAGGACAGGGGGAAGCAGATACGCAGTATTTT. Residues: CASGRGQGEADTQYF. The full variable domain, rest sourced from reference TRBV12-5 and TRBJ2-3, is DARVTQTPRHKVTEMGQEVTMRCQPILGHNTVFWYRQTMMQGLELLAYFRNRAPLDDSGMPKDRFSAEMPDATLATLKIQPSEPRDSAVYFCASGRGQGEADTQYFGPGTRLTVL.